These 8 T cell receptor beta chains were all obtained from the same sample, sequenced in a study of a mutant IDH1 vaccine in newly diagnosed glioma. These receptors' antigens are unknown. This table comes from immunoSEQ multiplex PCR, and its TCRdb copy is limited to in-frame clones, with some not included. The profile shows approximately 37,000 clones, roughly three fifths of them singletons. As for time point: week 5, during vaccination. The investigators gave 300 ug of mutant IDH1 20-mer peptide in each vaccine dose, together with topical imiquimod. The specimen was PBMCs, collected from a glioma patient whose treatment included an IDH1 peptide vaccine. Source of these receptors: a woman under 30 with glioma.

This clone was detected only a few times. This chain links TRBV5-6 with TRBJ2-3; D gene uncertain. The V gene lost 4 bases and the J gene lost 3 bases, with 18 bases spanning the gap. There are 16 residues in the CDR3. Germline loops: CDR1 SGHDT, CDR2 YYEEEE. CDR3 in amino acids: CASSLGFRVVTDTQYF. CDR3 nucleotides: TGTGCCAGCAGCCTGGGGTTTAGGGTAGTGACAGATACGCAGTATTTT.

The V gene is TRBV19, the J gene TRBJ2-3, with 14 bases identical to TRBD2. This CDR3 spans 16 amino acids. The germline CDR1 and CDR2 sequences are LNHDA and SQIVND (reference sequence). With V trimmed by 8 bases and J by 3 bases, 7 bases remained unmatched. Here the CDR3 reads CASRLAGGSGTDTQYF. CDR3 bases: TGTGCCAGTCGACTAGCGGGGGGGTCTGGGACAGATACGCAGTATTTT.

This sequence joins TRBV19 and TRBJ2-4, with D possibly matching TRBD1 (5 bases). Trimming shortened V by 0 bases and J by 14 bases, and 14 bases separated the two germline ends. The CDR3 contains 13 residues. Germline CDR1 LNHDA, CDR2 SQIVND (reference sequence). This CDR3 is CASSIEPRQGKYF. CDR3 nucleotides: TGTGCCAGTAGTATAGAGCCGAGGCAGGGAAAGTACTTC.

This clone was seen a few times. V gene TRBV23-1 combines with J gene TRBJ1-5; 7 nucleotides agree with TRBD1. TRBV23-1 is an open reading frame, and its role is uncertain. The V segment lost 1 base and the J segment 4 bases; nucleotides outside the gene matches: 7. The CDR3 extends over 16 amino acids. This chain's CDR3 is CASSQFPRTGNQPQHF. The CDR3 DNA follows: TGCGCCAGCAGTCAATTCCCTAGGACAGGAAATCAGCCCCAGCATTTT.

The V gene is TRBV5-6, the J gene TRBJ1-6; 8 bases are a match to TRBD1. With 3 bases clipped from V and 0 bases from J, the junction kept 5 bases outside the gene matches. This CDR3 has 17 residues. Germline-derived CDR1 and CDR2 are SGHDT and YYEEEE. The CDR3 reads CASSWGQASSYNSPLHF. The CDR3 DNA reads TGTGCCAGCAGCTGGGGACAGGCCAGCTCCTATAATTCACCCCTCCACTTT.

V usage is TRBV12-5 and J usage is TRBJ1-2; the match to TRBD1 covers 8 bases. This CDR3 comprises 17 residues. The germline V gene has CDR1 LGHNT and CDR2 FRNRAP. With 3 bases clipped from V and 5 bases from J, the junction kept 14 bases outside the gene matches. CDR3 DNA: TGTGCTAGTGGTTTCGTTCTGGACAGGGCAGTTTTTTATGGCTACACCTTC. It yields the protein CASGFVLDRAVFYGYTF. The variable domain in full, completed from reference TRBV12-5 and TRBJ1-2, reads DARVTQTPRHKVTEMGQEVTMRCQPILGHNTVFWYRQTMMQGLELLAYFRNRAPLDDSGMPKDRFSAEMPDATLATLKIQPSEPRDSAVYFCASGFVLDRAVFYGYTFGSGTRLTVV.

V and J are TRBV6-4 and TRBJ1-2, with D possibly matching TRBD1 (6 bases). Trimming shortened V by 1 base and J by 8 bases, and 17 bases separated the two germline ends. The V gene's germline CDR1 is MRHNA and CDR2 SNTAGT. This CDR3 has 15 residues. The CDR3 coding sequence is TGTGCCAGCAGTGACTATTACGGACAGTTAAAAGGCTACACCTTC. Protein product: CASSDYYGQLKGYTF.

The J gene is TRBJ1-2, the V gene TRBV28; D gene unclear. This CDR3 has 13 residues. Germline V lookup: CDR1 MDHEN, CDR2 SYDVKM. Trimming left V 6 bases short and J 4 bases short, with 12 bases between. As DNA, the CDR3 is TGTGCCAGCAGGCGAGACACTCCCTATGGCTACACCTTC. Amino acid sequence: CASRRDTPYGYTF.